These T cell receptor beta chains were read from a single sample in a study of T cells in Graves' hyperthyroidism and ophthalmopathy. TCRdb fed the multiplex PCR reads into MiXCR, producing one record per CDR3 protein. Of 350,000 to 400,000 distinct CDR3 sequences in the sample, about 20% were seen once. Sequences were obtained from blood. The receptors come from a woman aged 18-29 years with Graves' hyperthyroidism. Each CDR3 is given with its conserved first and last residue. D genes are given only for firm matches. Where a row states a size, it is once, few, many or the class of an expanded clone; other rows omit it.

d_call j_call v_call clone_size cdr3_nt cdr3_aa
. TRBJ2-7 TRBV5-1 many TGCGCCAGCAGCTGGAATTTCTACGAGCAGTACTTC CASSWNFYEQYF
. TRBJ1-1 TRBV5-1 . TGCGCCAGCAGCTTGGAGCTCCTACCCACTGAAGCTTTCTTT CASSLELLPTEAFF
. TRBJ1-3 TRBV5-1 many TGTGCCAGCAGTTTAGGAGGAGGAAACACCATATATTTT CASSLGGGNTIYF
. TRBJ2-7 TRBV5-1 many TGCGCCAGCAGGGTTATTGTGGGGCGAGAGCAGTACTTC CASRVIVGREQYF
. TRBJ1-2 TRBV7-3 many TGTGCCAGCAGCCCGTCGGGCCCCTATGGCTACACCTTC CASSPSGPYGYTF
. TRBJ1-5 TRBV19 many TGTGCCAGTAGTATTGCCGGTGAACAGCCCCAGCATTTT CASSIAGEQPQHF
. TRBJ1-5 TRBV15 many TGTGCCACCAGGCCGGGGAGAGGTAGCAATCAGCCCCAGCATTTT CATRPGRGSNQPQHF
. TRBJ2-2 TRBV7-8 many TGTGCCAGCAGCTTAAATACAGCCCTGAACACCGGGGAGCTGTTTTTT CASSLNTALNTGELFF
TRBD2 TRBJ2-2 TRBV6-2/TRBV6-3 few TGTGCCAGCAGCCCCCGGGCGGGAGGATACACCGGGGAGCTGTTTTTT CASSPRAGGYTGELFF
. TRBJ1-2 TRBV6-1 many TGTGCCAGCAGTGACGGCCAGGGGATGGGGTATGGCTACACCTTC CASSDGQGMGYGYTF
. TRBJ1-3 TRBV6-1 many TGTGCCAGCATTCGGGACAACTCTGGAAACACCATATATTTT CASIRDNSGNTIYF
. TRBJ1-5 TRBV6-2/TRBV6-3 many TGTGCCAGCAGTTACTCACCACACAATCGAAGACCTGACGCTAGCAATCAGCCCCAGCATTTT CASSYSPHNRRPDASNQPQHF
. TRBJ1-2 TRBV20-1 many TGCAGTGCTAGGACCTATGGCTACACCTTC CSARTYGYTF
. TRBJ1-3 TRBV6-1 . TGTGCCACTGGGAAGGGGGACACCATATATTTT CATGKGDTIYF
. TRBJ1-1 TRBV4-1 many TGCGCCAGCAGCCTTTACAGGGAGAACACTGAAGCTTTCTTT CASSLYRENTEAFF
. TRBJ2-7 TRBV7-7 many TGTGCTAGCAGCTCCGGGCCAGGGGACGAGCAGTACTTC CASSSGPGDEQYF
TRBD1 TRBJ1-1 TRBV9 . TGTGCCAGCAGCCCCAGGGGGCTGGGCACTGAAGCTTTCTTT CASSPRGLGTEAFF
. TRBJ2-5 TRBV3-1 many TGTGCCAGCAGCCAGCTACTAGCTAGAGAGACCCAGTACTTC CASSQLLARETQYF
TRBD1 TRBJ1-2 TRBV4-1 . TGCGCCAGCAGCCAAGATAATGCGGACAGGGGCTTTGGCTATGGCTACACCTTC CASSQDNADRGFGYGYTF
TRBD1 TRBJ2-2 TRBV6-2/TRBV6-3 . TGTGCCAGCAGTTCGTCCGGGGGGACAGGGGGCTTTACCGGGGAGCTGTTTTTT CASSSSGGTGGFTGELFF
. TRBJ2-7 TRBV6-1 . TGTGCCAGCAAACGGGACGGAACCTACGAGCAGTACTTC CASKRDGTYEQYF
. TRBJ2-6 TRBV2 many TGTGCCAGCACCCGAGAGGGGGCCAACGTCCTGACTTTC CASTREGANVLTF
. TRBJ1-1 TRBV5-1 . TGCGCCAGCAGCTTGGGGGAGGTTCTGTCTGAAGCTTTCTTT CASSLGEVLSEAFF
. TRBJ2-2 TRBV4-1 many TGCGCCAGCAGCCAAGTCTCCTGGGGTCGGAACACCGGGGAGCTGTTTTTT CASSQVSWGRNTGELFF
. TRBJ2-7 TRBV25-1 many TGTGCCAGCAGTCCCTTAGGAAACAGGGCCTACGAGCAGTACTTC CASSPLGNRAYEQYF
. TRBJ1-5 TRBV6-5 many TGTGCCAGCAGTTACTCGTACATCGCCAATCAGCCCCAGCATTTT CASSYSYIANQPQHF
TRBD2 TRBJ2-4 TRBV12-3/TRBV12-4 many TGTGCCAGCCGCGGACTAGCGGGGGCAAAAAACATTCAGTACTTC CASRGLAGAKNIQYF
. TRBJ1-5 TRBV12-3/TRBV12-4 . TGTGCCAGCAGTTTATCGAGCGGGGGAATCGAACCCCAGCATTTT CASSLSSGGIEPQHF
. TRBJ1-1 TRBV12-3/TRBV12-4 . TGTGCCAGCAGGACCGGAGGGGTGAACACTGAAGCTTTCTTT CASRTGGVNTEAFF
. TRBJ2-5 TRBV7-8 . TGTGCCAGCAGCTTAGCTGTAGGGGAGACCCAGTACTTC CASSLAVGETQYF
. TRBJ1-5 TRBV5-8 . TGTGCCAGCAGCTCCGGCCTCGTCGGGGATCAGCCCCAGCATTTT CASSSGLVGDQPQHF
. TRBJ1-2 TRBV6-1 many TGTGCCAGTTCAGGGACGGACTATGGCTACACCTTC CASSGTDYGYTF
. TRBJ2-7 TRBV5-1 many TGCGCCAGCAGCTTGGCACGGGCTAGCAACGAGCAGTACTTC CASSLARASNEQYF